The present TCR beta chain was sequenced within a study of T-cell memory formation after mild COVID-19. TCRdb recomputed calls from the 5' RACE reads with MiXCR, one row per CDR3 protein. The data show around 30,000 distinct CDR3 sequences, 9.5% to 15% seen once. The sample was PBMCs or a T cell subset sorted from them (not recorded which). The TCR comes from an adult woman who had mild COVID-19 (a few samples of this study predate the infection). Cell type and time point are not known.

The CDR3 here is CASSLLNGVNEQFF. CDR3 nucleotide sequence: TGTGCCAGCAGCCTACTCAACGGGGTAAATGAGCAGTTCTTC. The V gene is TRBV6-6, the J gene TRBJ2-1, with a weak D call TRBD2 (5 bases). Trimming took 6 bases from V and 7 from J, leaving 16 bases between them. The CDR3 extends over 14 amino acids. Germline V gene data show CDR1 as MNHNY and CDR2 as SVGAGI (reference sequence).